This is a list of T cell receptor beta chains from one sample in a study of identical twins. TCRdb re-called the 5' RACE reads with MiXCR, one entry per CDR3 protein. Of about 690,000 distinct CDR3 sequences in the sample, 5.5% to 6.5% were seen once. The sample was naive T cells sorted from blood. These receptor sequences come from a man between 18 and 35 years old in good health. The CDR3 runs from the conserved cysteine through the conserved F or W. The D gene is left open where the match is weak. Rows give clone size only sometimes, using once, few, many, or a class for an expanded clone.

CDR3 DNA: TGTGCCACCAGCAAAGACGGGACTAGCGGGAGGGGAAGCTCCTACAATGAGCAGTTCTTC
CDR3 protein: CATSKDGTSGRGSSYNEQFF
D gene: TRBD2
clone size: few
V gene: TRBV15
CDR3 length: 20
J gene: TRBJ2-1

CDR3 DNA: TGCAGTGCTAGAGATCCCAGACGTCCTGAAGCTTTCTTT
CDR3 protein: CSARDPRRPEAFF
D gene: -
clone size: few
V gene: TRBV20-1
CDR3 length: 13
J gene: TRBJ1-1

CDR3 DNA: TGCAGCTCGGGACTAGCGGGTCCTTACAATGAGCAGTTCTTC
CDR3 protein: CSSGLAGPYNEQFF
D gene: TRBD2
clone size: -
V gene: TRBV29-1
CDR3 length: 14
J gene: TRBJ2-1

CDR3 DNA: TGCAGCGTTGCCGAGGACCAGCCCAAGACCCAGTACTTC
CDR3 protein: CSVAEDQPKTQYF
D gene: -
clone size: -
V gene: TRBV29-1
CDR3 length: 13
J gene: TRBJ2-5

CDR3 DNA: TGCGCCAGCAGCCAAATGGCGCTCGGTGAGCAGTTCTTC
CDR3 protein: CASSQMALGEQFF
D gene: -
clone size: many
V gene: TRBV4-1
CDR3 length: 13
J gene: TRBJ2-1

CDR3 DNA: TGTGCCACCGGGGGAGATGGGAGGGACACAGATACGCAGTATTTT
CDR3 protein: CATGGDGRDTDTQYF
D gene: TRBD2
clone size: few
V gene: TRBV15
CDR3 length: 15
J gene: TRBJ2-3

CDR3 DNA: TGTGCCATCAGTGAGACCACCGGGACAGGTGAAGCTTTCTTT
CDR3 protein: CAISETTGTGEAFF
D gene: TRBD1
clone size: -
V gene: TRBV10-3
CDR3 length: 14
J gene: TRBJ1-1

CDR3 DNA: TGTGCCAGCAGCTTGATGGTGGAAGAAAAACTGTTTTTT
CDR3 protein: CASSLMVEEKLFF
D gene: -
clone size: -
V gene: TRBV7-9
CDR3 length: 13
J gene: TRBJ1-4

CDR3 DNA: TGCGCCAGCAGCTTTCCGTCGGGGGAAAAACTGTTTTTT
CDR3 protein: CASSFPSGEKLFF
D gene: -
clone size: -
V gene: TRBV5-1
CDR3 length: 13
J gene: TRBJ1-4

CDR3 DNA: TGTGCCAGCAGTTCCCAAGGGGGGGCGGGAGGCCCTTTCCTCAATGAGCAGTTCTTC
CDR3 protein: CASSSQGGAGGPFLNEQFF
D gene: TRBD2
clone size: -
V gene: TRBV6-2/TRBV6-3
CDR3 length: 19
J gene: TRBJ2-1

CDR3 DNA: TGTGCCAGCAGCCAGGGCGCGGGTTTGGCAGGGGCCAACGTCCTGACTTTC
CDR3 protein: CASSQGAGLAGANVLTF
D gene: -
clone size: -
V gene: TRBV11-1
CDR3 length: 17
J gene: TRBJ2-6

CDR3 DNA: TGTGCCATCACTGGGACAGGGAGTGGAAACACCATATATTTT
CDR3 protein: CAITGTGSGNTIYF
D gene: TRBD1
clone size: -
V gene: TRBV10-3
CDR3 length: 14
J gene: TRBJ1-3

CDR3 DNA: TGTGCCAGCAGCGGGGGACGGGTCTGGCAGTACTTC
CDR3 protein: CASSGGRVWQYF
D gene: -
clone size: few
V gene: TRBV7-2
CDR3 length: 12
J gene: TRBJ2-7

CDR3 DNA: TGCGCCAGCAGCTTGCTTTTCCTAGCGGGAGGCCACAATGAGCAGTTCTTC
CDR3 protein: CASSLLFLAGGHNEQFF
D gene: TRBD2
clone size: -
V gene: TRBV5-1
CDR3 length: 17
J gene: TRBJ2-1

CDR3 DNA: TGTGCCAGCTTCGGGGGTAGTGATGGCTACACCTTC
CDR3 protein: CASFGGSDGYTF
D gene: -
clone size: few
V gene: TRBV11-2
CDR3 length: 12
J gene: TRBJ1-2

CDR3 DNA: TGTGCCAGCAGCTTCGGACTAGCGGCCAGAGAGCAGTTCTTC
CDR3 protein: CASSFGLAAREQFF
D gene: TRBD2
clone size: -
V gene: TRBV5-6
CDR3 length: 14
J gene: TRBJ2-1

CDR3 DNA: TGTGCCAGCAGTTTACGGGCGGAAGAGAATGAGCAGTTCTTC
CDR3 protein: CASSLRAEENEQFF
D gene: -
clone size: many
V gene: TRBV12-3/TRBV12-4
CDR3 length: 14
J gene: TRBJ2-1

CDR3 DNA: TGTGCCAGCAGCCCCCCTAACCCGGGACTAGCGGGACGCGAGCAGTACTTC
CDR3 protein: CASSPPNPGLAGREQYF
D gene: TRBD2
clone size: -
V gene: TRBV7-9
CDR3 length: 17
J gene: TRBJ2-7

CDR3 DNA: TGCAGTGCTAGAGATAATGAGAGACTAGCGTCCTATGAGCAGTTCTTC
CDR3 protein: CSARDNERLASYEQFF
D gene: TRBD2
clone size: -
V gene: TRBV20-1
CDR3 length: 16
J gene: TRBJ2-1

CDR3 DNA: TGCGCCAGCAGGCCACCGGGACACCGGACTGAAGCTTTCTTT
CDR3 protein: CASRPPGHRTEAFF
D gene: -
clone size: -
V gene: TRBV5-1
CDR3 length: 14
J gene: TRBJ1-1

CDR3 DNA: TGTGCCAGCAGCTTAGATCTTCAGGGGCACACAGATACGCAGTATTTT
CDR3 protein: CASSLDLQGHTDTQYF
D gene: -
clone size: many
V gene: TRBV11-2
CDR3 length: 16
J gene: TRBJ2-3

CDR3 DNA: TGCAGTCTACGGGGCTCCCTCCCTCACGAGCAGTACTTC
CDR3 protein: CSLRGSLPHEQYF
D gene: -
clone size: many
V gene: TRBV20-1
CDR3 length: 13
J gene: TRBJ2-7

CDR3 DNA: TGCGCCAGCAGCCAAGACCGGGGGACAGGGTCCTACGAGCAGTACTTC
CDR3 protein: CASSQDRGTGSYEQYF
D gene: TRBD1
clone size: few
V gene: TRBV4-3
CDR3 length: 16
J gene: TRBJ2-7

CDR3 DNA: TGTGCCAGCAGTTTTGTAGCGGGAGTGGTCCCCGGGGAGCTGTTTTTT
CDR3 protein: CASSFVAGVVPGELFF
D gene: TRBD2
clone size: many
V gene: TRBV12-3/TRBV12-4
CDR3 length: 16
J gene: TRBJ2-2

CDR3 DNA: TGCGCCAGCAGCCCAGAAGTCCAAGAGACCCAGTACTTC
CDR3 protein: CASSPEVQETQYF
D gene: -
clone size: many
V gene: TRBV5-1
CDR3 length: 13
J gene: TRBJ2-5

CDR3 DNA: TGCGCCAGCAGCCAAGGGACAGGGGCTACGTACGAGCAGTACTTC
CDR3 protein: CASSQGTGATYEQYF
D gene: TRBD1
clone size: many
V gene: TRBV4-3
CDR3 length: 15
J gene: TRBJ2-7

CDR3 DNA: TGCAGCGTTGAAGTCGGGACTAGCGGGGCTATCGATCAGTACTTC
CDR3 protein: CSVEVGTSGAIDQYF
D gene: TRBD2
clone size: many
V gene: TRBV29-1
CDR3 length: 15
J gene: TRBJ2-7

CDR3 DNA: TGCGCCAGCAGCCAAGCGGGTTCCCCTAACACAGATACGCAGTATTTT
CDR3 protein: CASSQAGSPNTDTQYF
D gene: -
clone size: many
V gene: TRBV4-1
CDR3 length: 16
J gene: TRBJ2-3

CDR3 DNA: TGTGCCAGCAGCTCGGACAGGGGAGTAGCTTTCTTT
CDR3 protein: CASSSDRGVAFF
D gene: TRBD1
clone size: -
V gene: TRBV7-3
CDR3 length: 12
J gene: TRBJ1-1

CDR3 DNA: TGTGCCAGCAGCTTAGACTCCAGACCGCCGGGACACGGGATCCCCTCCTACGAGCAGTACTTC
CDR3 protein: CASSLDSRPPGHGIPSYEQYF
D gene: -
clone size: few
V gene: TRBV11-2
CDR3 length: 21
J gene: TRBJ2-7

CDR3 DNA: TGTGCCAGCAGCCACCTTGGGACAGACGAAGCTTTCTTT
CDR3 protein: CASSHLGTDEAFF
D gene: TRBD1
clone size: few
V gene: TRBV3-1
CDR3 length: 13
J gene: TRBJ1-1

CDR3 DNA: TGCAGTGCTAGTGTATTTTCTGAGGGGGAGCAGTACTTC
CDR3 protein: CSASVFSEGEQYF
D gene: -
clone size: few
V gene: TRBV20-1
CDR3 length: 13
J gene: TRBJ2-7

CDR3 DNA: TGTGCCAGCAGCCCCCTGGGGGACACTGACAATGAGCAGTTCTTC
CDR3 protein: CASSPLGDTDNEQFF
D gene: -
clone size: many
V gene: TRBV5-5
CDR3 length: 15
J gene: TRBJ2-1

CDR3 DNA: TGCAGTGCGTGGCCGGGACAGGGGGCGGGTACGCAGTATTTT
CDR3 protein: CSAWPGQGAGTQYF
D gene: TRBD1
clone size: many
V gene: TRBV20-1
CDR3 length: 14
J gene: TRBJ2-3

CDR3 DNA: TGCAGTGCTAGAGATTTTGACGGGAGGGCCACGATCGACAATGAGCAGTTCTTC
CDR3 protein: CSARDFDGRATIDNEQFF
D gene: TRBD2
clone size: many
V gene: TRBV20-1
CDR3 length: 18
J gene: TRBJ2-1

CDR3 DNA: TGTGCCAGCAGTTTTTCGACTAGCGGGAGATTCCGGGATACGCAGTATTTT
CDR3 protein: CASSFSTSGRFRDTQYF
D gene: TRBD2
clone size: many
V gene: TRBV12-3/TRBV12-4
CDR3 length: 17
J gene: TRBJ2-3

CDR3 DNA: TGCAGCGTTACGACAGGCACCTACGAGCAGTACTTC
CDR3 protein: CSVTTGTYEQYF
D gene: -
clone size: many
V gene: TRBV29-1
CDR3 length: 12
J gene: TRBJ2-7

CDR3 DNA: TGTGCCAGCAGCCCTCTCGACGGGACAGTAGACGAGCAGTACTTC
CDR3 protein: CASSPLDGTVDEQYF
D gene: TRBD1
clone size: few
V gene: TRBV7-2
CDR3 length: 15
J gene: TRBJ2-7

CDR3 DNA: TGCAGCGTTGGGTTGCGGGGATTCTACGAGCAGTACTTC
CDR3 protein: CSVGLRGFYEQYF
D gene: -
clone size: few
V gene: TRBV29-1
CDR3 length: 13
J gene: TRBJ2-7

CDR3 DNA: TGTGCCAGCAGCCAAACTAGCGGGAGGGAAAATGAGCAGTTCTTC
CDR3 protein: CASSQTSGRENEQFF
D gene: TRBD2
clone size: many
V gene: TRBV7-9
CDR3 length: 15
J gene: TRBJ2-1

CDR3 DNA: TGTGCCAGCAGCCCGGGCCTAACTAATGAAAAACTGTTTTTT
CDR3 protein: CASSPGLTNEKLFF
D gene: -
clone size: many
V gene: TRBV5-8
CDR3 length: 14
J gene: TRBJ1-4

CDR3 DNA: TGTGCCAGCAGTGGTGGGGTAGGCGAGCAGTACTTC
CDR3 protein: CASSGGVGEQYF
D gene: -
clone size: few
V gene: TRBV27
CDR3 length: 12
J gene: TRBJ2-7

CDR3 DNA: TGTGCCAGCAGCTCCCTCGTGGGACACAACACCGGGGAGCTGTTTTTT
CDR3 protein: CASSSLVGHNTGELFF
D gene: -
clone size: many
V gene: TRBV7-9
CDR3 length: 16
J gene: TRBJ2-2

CDR3 DNA: TGTGCCAGCAGTTACCGTTGGCGGGGACCTTCGGGCGAGCAGTACTTC
CDR3 protein: CASSYRWRGPSGEQYF
D gene: -
clone size: few
V gene: TRBV6-5
CDR3 length: 16
J gene: TRBJ2-7

CDR3 DNA: TGTGCCAGCAGCTCTTATGGGCCCAATTCACCCCTCCACTTT
CDR3 protein: CASSSYGPNSPLHF
D gene: -
clone size: many
V gene: TRBV12-3/TRBV12-4
CDR3 length: 14
J gene: TRBJ1-6

CDR3 DNA: TGTGCCACGGCTTCGGCGGCGGGAGAGACCCAGTACTTC
CDR3 protein: CATASAAGETQYF
D gene: -
clone size: many
V gene: TRBV12-3/TRBV12-4
CDR3 length: 13
J gene: TRBJ2-5

CDR3 DNA: TGTGCCGTCTCTGAGGGTTTGACAGATACGCAGTATTTT
CDR3 protein: CAVSEGLTDTQYF
D gene: -
clone size: many
V gene: TRBV11-1
CDR3 length: 13
J gene: TRBJ2-3

CDR3 DNA: TGTGCCAGCAGTCTCCCCTTGACAGGGACAAGTAGCAATCAGCCCCAGCATTTT
CDR3 protein: CASSLPLTGTSSNQPQHF
D gene: TRBD1
clone size: few
V gene: TRBV25-1
CDR3 length: 18
J gene: TRBJ1-5

CDR3 DNA: TGTGCCAGCTCGGAAATGGGGGAGCTGTTTTTT
CDR3 protein: CASSEMGELFF
D gene: -
clone size: many
V gene: TRBV12-3/TRBV12-4
CDR3 length: 11
J gene: TRBJ2-2

CDR3 DNA: TGCAGCGTGAGACTGGGGCAGGAGACCCAGTACTTC
CDR3 protein: CSVRLGQETQYF
D gene: -
clone size: -
V gene: TRBV29-1
CDR3 length: 12
J gene: TRBJ2-5

CDR3 DNA: TGTGCCAGCAGCCCCTTCTCGGGTGCAAATGAAAAACTGTTTTTT
CDR3 protein: CASSPFSGANEKLFF
D gene: -
clone size: once
V gene: TRBV14
CDR3 length: 15
J gene: TRBJ1-4

CDR3 DNA: TGTGCCAGCGCTACTCGAGGACCCTACAATGAGCAGTTCTTC
CDR3 protein: CASATRGPYNEQFF
D gene: -
clone size: -
V gene: TRBV6-2/TRBV6-3
CDR3 length: 14
J gene: TRBJ2-1

CDR3 DNA: TGTGCCAGCAGCCAAGGGCTAGCGGGAGCTTACAATGAGCAGTTCTTC
CDR3 protein: CASSQGLAGAYNEQFF
D gene: TRBD2
clone size: many
V gene: TRBV4-2
CDR3 length: 16
J gene: TRBJ2-1